The 15 T cell receptor beta chains below come from one sample, sequenced in a study of T cells in localized non-small cell lung cancer. The table came from immunoSEQ multiplex PCR; TCRdb's copy has only in-frame clones and leaves some out. The sample includes under 65,000 clones, roughly 90% of them seen just once. This specimen consisted of peripheral blood, obtained before any cancer treatment. These receptors were obtained from a man between 40 and 69 years old with stage I squamous cell lung carcinoma.

This chain links TRBV29-1 with TRBJ1-1, with a weak D call TRBD1 (5 bases). V was cut by 8 bases and J by 0 bases, with 16 bases left in between. The V gene's germline CDR1 is SQVTM and CDR2 ANQGSEA. This CDR3 has 14 amino acids. The DNA for the CDR3 is TGCAGCCTCCGCGGGGGACTCATGAACACTGAAGCTTTCTTT. Translated, it gives CSLRGGLMNTEAFF.

This rearrangement joins TRBV6-4 to TRBJ2-3; D not resolved. Trimming took 5 bases from V and 6 from J, leaving 12 bases between them. The germline V gene encodes CDR1 MRHNA and CDR2 SNTAGT. The CDR3 length is 13 residues. Here the CDR3 DNA reads TGTGCCAGCAGTATCTCACAAGGGGATACGCAGTATTTT. Translated, it gives CASSISQGDTQYF.

This clone was counted a few times. The genes are TRBV7-2 and TRBJ1-1; D not resolved. CDR3 size: 13 residues. Germline V lookup: CDR1 SGHTA, CDR2 FQGNSA. V lost 3 bases, J lost 1 base, and 6 bases lay in between. The DNA for the CDR3 is TGTGCCAGCAGCTTTGCCTCGAACACTGAAGCTTTCTTT. Encoded protein: CASSFASNTEAFF.

The chain has TRBV4-1 and TRBJ1-6; D is ambiguous. Trimming cost V 0 bases and J 1 base, with 4 bases left between them. CDR1 and CDR2 (germline): MGHRA, YSYEKL. This CDR3 has 15 residues. Here the CDR3 reads CASSQDASYNSPLHF. DNA for the CDR3: TGCGCCAGCAGCCAAGACGCGTCCTATAATTCACCCCTCCACTTT.

V usage is TRBV6-1 and J usage is TRBJ2-3; no firm D call. Germline CDR1 MNHNS, CDR2 SASEGT. This CDR3 is built from 12 residues. Trimming cost V 8 bases and J 6 bases, with 12 bases left between them. In DNA, the CDR3 is TGTGCCAGCTCCTCCGCTGGGGATACGCAGTATTTT. Encoded protein: CASSSAGDTQYF.

The chain recombines TRBV7-8 with TRBJ2-5, with 9 nucleotides matching TRBD2. Germline lookup yields CDR1 SGHVS and CDR2 FQNEAQ. V was clipped by 2 bases and J by 3 bases; unmatched bases: 4. The length of the CDR3 is 15 residues. The CDR3 DNA reads as TGTGCCAGCAGCTTATTTGGCGGGAGGGAAGAGACCCAGTACTTC. Translating it yields CASSLFGGREETQYF. The whole variable domain, filled in from reference TRBV7-8 and TRBJ2-5, reads GAGVSQSPRYKVAKRGQDVALRCDPISGHVSLFWYQQALGQGPEFLTYFQNEAQLDKSGLPSDRFFAERPEGSVSTLKIQRTQQEDSAVYLCASSLFGGREETQYFGPGTRLLVL.

This clone turned up a few times. The V call is TRBV5-6, the J call TRBJ2-2, with 8 positions matching TRBD2. The CDR3 runs to 16 residues. Losses at the gene ends were 2 bases for V and 6 bases for J; bases not matched to a gene: 9. Germline CDR1 and CDR2: SGHDT and YYEEEE. Here the CDR3 reads CASSFGPGLEPGELFF. The CDR3, as DNA: TGTGCCAGCAGCTTCGGACCGGGACTAGAGCCCGGGGAGCTGTTTTTT. Complete variable domain (other parts from reference TRBV5-6 and TRBJ2-2): DAGVTQSPTHLIKTRGQQVTLRCSPKSGHDTVSWYQQALGQGPQFIFQYYEEEERQRGNFPDRFSGHQFPNYSSELNVNALLLGDSALYLCASSFGPGLEPGELFFGEGSRLTVL.

The gene calls are TRBV5-1 and TRBJ2-7; 13 bases align to TRBD2. This CDR3 has 18 residues. The germline V gene has CDR1 SGHRS and CDR2 YFSETQ. V lost 5 bases to trimming and J lost 2 bases; unmatched junction nucleotides: 13. For the CDR3, the DNA is TGCGCCAGCAGTATGACCGCGACTAGCGGGAGGACCCCCTACGAGCAGTACTTC. It translates to CASSMTATSGRTPYEQYF.

This clone has a handful of counts. The chain links TRBV7-3 to TRBJ1-1; D is uncertain. The V gene lost 5 bases and the J gene lost 0 bases, with 7 bases spanning the gap. CDR3 size: 13 residues. Germline CDR1 is SGHTA and CDR2 is FQGTGA. This CDR3 reads CASSRLMNTEAFF. CDR3 in DNA: TGTGCCAGCAGCCGTCTCATGAACACTGAAGCTTTCTTT.

This chain connects TRBV7-2 to TRBJ2-1; 11 positions match TRBD2. With 2 bases clipped from V and 11 bases from J, the junction kept 8 bases outside the gene matches. The V gene's germline CDR1 is SGHTA and CDR2 FQGNSA. This CDR3 region has 15 residues. Here the CDR3 reads CASSLLTGTSGKQFF. The CDR3 coding sequence is TGTGCCAGCAGCTTACTCACCGGGACTAGCGGTAAGCAGTTCTTC.

Only one count was recorded for this clone. This chain uses TRBV21-1 with TRBJ2-3; the table names TRBD2, a call not compared with the DNA. TRBV21-1 is a known pseudogene. The CDR3 is made up of 17 amino acids. CDR3 region: CASSAHSGLAGTDTQYF. The CDR3, as DNA: TGTGCCAGCAGCGCCCACTCGGGACTAGCGGGGACAGATACGCAGTATTTT.

This sequence joins TRBV9 and TRBJ2-2; D remains unclear. The CDR3 totals 15 residues. Trimming removed 0 bases from V and 5 bases from J, with 11 bases in between. Looked up from germline, CDR1 is SGDLS and CDR2 is YYNGEE. CDR3: CASSVGGLKTGELFF. The CDR3 DNA sequence: TGTGCCAGCAGCGTAGGTGGGCTAAAGACCGGGGAGCTGTTTTTT.

This chain uses TRBV19 with TRBJ2-3; the D gene could be TRBD1 or TRBD2 (5 bases each). Trimming stripped 9 bases from V and 4 bases from J, with 17 bases between. Germline-derived CDR1 and CDR2 are LNHDA and SQIVND (reference sequence). The CDR3 totals 14 residues. The CDR3 DNA follows: TGTGCCAGCCAGGGATCTACAGCGGCAGATACGCAGTATTTT. As protein: CASQGSTAADTQYF.

CDR3 sequence reads: CSVAGTPYGYTF. The CDR3 DNA sequence: TGCAGCGTAGCCGGGACACCCTATGGCTACACCTTC. V and J are TRBV29-1 and TRBJ1-2; D possibly corresponds to TRBD1 (6 bases). Per the germline V gene, CDR1 is SQVTM and CDR2 is ANQGSEA. CDR3 length: 12 amino acids. Between the trimmed V and J ends, which lost 6 bases and 4 bases, there was a span of 12 bases.

V usage is TRBV6-6 and J usage is TRBJ1-1; D ambiguous. V gave up 7 bases and J gave up 1 base, with 13 bases separating them. Germline V gene lookup returns CDR1 MNHNY and CDR2 SVGAGI (reference sequence). This CDR3 comprises 14 residues. This chain's CDR3 is CASTRGPQNTEAFF. CDR3 coding DNA: TGTGCCAGCACTAGAGGCCCGCAGAACACTGAAGCTTTCTTT.